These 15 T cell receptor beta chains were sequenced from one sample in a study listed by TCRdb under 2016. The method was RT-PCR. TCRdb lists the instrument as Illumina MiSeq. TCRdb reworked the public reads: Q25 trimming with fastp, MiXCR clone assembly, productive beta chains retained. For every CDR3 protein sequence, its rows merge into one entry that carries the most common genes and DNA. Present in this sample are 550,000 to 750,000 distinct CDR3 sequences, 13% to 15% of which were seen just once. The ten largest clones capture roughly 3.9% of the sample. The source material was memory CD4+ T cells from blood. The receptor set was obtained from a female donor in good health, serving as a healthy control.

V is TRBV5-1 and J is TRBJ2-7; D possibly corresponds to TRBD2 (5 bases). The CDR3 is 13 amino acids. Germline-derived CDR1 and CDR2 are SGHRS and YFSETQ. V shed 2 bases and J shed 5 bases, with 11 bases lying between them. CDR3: CASSLSTGNEQYF. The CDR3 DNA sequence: TGCGCCAGCAGCTTATCCACGGGGAACGAGCAGTACTTC.

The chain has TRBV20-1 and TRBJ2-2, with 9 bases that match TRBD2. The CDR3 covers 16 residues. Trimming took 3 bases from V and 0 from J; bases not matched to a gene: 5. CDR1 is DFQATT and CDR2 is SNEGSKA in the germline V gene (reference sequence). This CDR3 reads CSARRLAETNTGELFF. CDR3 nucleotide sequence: TGCAGTGCTAGGAGACTAGCGGAGACGAACACCGGGGAGCTGTTTTTT.

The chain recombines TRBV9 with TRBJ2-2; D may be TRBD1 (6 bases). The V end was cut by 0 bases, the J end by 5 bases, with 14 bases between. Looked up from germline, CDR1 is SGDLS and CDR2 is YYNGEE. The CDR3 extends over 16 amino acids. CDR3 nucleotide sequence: TGTGCCAGCAGCGTAGGGAACGTAGGGGGTACCGGGGAGCTGTTTTTT. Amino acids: CASSVGNVGGTGELFF.

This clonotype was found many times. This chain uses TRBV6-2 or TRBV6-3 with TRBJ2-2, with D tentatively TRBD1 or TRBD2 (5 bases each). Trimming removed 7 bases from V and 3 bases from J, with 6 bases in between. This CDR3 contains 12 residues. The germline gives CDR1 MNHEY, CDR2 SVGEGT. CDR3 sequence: CASMGDTGELFF. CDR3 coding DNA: TGTGCCAGCATGGGGGACACCGGGGAGCTGTTTTTT.

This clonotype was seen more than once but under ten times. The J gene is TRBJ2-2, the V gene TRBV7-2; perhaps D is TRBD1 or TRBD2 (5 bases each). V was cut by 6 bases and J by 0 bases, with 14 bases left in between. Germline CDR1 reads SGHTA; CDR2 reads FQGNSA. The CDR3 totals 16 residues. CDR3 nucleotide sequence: TGTGCCAGCAGGCCCAGAGGGGCGGCGAACACCGGGGAGCTGTTTTTT. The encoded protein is CASRPRGAANTGELFF.

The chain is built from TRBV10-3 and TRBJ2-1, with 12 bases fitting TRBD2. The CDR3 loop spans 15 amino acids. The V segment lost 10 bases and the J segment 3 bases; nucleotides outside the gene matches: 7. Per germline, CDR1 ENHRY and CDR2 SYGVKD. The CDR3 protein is CATRLAGEDYNEQFF. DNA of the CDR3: TGTGCCACCCGACTAGCGGGGGAGGACTACAATGAGCAGTTCTTC.

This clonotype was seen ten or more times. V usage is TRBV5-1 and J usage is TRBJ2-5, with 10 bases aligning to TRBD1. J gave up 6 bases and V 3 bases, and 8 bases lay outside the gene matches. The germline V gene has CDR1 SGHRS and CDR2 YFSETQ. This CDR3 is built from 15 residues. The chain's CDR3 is CASSSAGQGRQTQYF. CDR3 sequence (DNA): TGCGCCAGCAGCTCCGCGGGACAGGGGAGGCAGACCCAGTACTTC.

The CDR3, as DNA: TGTGCCAGCAGCCCCGGGACAGGGGGCCCCTACGGAGAGCAGTACTTC. This sequence encodes CASSPGTGGPYGEQYF. V gene TRBV27 combines with J gene TRBJ2-7, with TRBD1 matching over 12 bases. Germline CDR1 is MNHEY and CDR2 is SMNVEV (reference sequence). V lost 6 bases, J lost 7 bases, and 13 bases stayed unmatched. The CDR3 has 16 residues.

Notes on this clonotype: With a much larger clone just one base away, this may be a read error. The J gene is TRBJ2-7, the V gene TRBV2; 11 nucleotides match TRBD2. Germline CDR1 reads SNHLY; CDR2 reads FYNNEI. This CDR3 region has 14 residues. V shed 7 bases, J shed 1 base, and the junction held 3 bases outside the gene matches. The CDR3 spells CASTLAGVSYEQYF. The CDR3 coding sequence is TGTGCCAGCACACTAGCGGGAGTATCCTACGAGCAGTACTTC.

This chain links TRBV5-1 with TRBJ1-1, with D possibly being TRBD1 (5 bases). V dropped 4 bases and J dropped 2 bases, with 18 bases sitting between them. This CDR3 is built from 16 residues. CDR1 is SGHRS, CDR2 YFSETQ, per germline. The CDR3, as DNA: TGCGCCAGCAGCCATGGGGGGATTCGCACAAACACTGAAGCTTTCTTT. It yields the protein CASSHGGIRTNTEAFF. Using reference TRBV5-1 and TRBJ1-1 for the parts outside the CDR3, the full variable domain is KAGVTQTPRYLIKTRGQQVTLSCSPISGHRSVSWYQQTPGQGLQFLFEYFSETQRNKGNFPGRFSGRQFSNSRSEMNVSTLELGDSALYLCASSHGGIRTNTEAFFGQGTRLTVV.

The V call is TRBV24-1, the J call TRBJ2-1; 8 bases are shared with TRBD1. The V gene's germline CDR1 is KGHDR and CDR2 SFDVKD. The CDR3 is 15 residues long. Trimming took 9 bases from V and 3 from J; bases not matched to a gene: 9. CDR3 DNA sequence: TGTGCCACCGGCGAAGGGACAGGATTCTACAATGAGCAGTTCTTC. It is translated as CATGEGTGFYNEQFF.

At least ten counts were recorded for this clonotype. CDR3 DNA sequence: TGCAGTGCTTATCAGGGAAACACTGAAGCTTTCTTT. It translates to CSAYQGNTEAFF. The genes are TRBV20-1 and TRBJ1-1; D might be TRBD1 (5 bases). Looked up from germline, CDR1 is DFQATT and CDR2 is SNEGSKA (reference sequence). Trimming took 5 bases from V and 2 from J, leaving 9 bases between them. CDR3 length: 12 amino acids.

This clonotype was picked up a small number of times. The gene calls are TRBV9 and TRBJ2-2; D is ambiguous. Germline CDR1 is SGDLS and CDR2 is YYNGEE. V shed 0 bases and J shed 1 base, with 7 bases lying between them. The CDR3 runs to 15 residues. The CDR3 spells CASSVGPGNTGELFF. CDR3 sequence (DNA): TGTGCCAGCAGCGTAGGGCCCGGGAACACCGGGGAGCTGTTTTTT.

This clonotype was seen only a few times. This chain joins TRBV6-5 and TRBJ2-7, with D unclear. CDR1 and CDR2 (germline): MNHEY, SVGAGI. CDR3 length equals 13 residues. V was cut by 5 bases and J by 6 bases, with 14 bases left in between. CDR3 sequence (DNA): TGTGCCAGCAGTATCGGCCAACGAGGCGAGCAGTACTTC. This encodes CASSIGQRGEQYF.

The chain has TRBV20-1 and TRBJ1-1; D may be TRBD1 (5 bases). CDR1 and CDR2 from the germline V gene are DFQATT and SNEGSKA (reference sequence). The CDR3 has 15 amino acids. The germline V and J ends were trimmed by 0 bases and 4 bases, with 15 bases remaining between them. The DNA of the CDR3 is TGCAGTGCTAGAGAGGAGCAGGGAGTGATCACTGAAGCTTTCTTT. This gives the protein CSAREEQGVITEAFF.